Following are 25 T cell receptor beta chains from one sample sequenced in a study of neurological immune-mediated disorders. TCRdb re-called the 5' RACE reads with MiXCR, one entry per CDR3 protein. The sample contains some 77,000 distinct CDR3 sequences, approximately 10% of which appear only once. Material: PBMCs. The receptors shown here come from a man aged 45 to 65 in good health.

This clonotype was detected many times. The chain is built from TRBV12-3 or TRBV12-4 and TRBJ2-2, with 12 bases that match TRBD1. The CDR3 loop spans 19 amino acids. J was trimmed by 1 base and V by 6 bases; bases with no gene match: 12. CDR3 residues: CASSRSGTGGTRNTGELFF. The CDR3 DNA reads TGTGCCAGCAGCCGGTCCGGGACAGGGGGCACCAGGAACACCGGGGAGCTGTTTTTT.

This clonotype has more than one count but fewer than ten. J is TRBJ2-6 and V is TRBV6-2 or TRBV6-3, with TRBD1 identical over 7 bases. The germline CDR1 and CDR2 sequences are MNHEY and SVGEGT. The CDR3 sequence is 16 residues long. J lost 2 bases, V lost 10 bases, and 11 bases had no gene match. DNA of the CDR3: TGTGCCACGGGGCCTGACAGGGCCCCTGGGGCCAACGTCCTGACTTTC. As protein: CATGPDRAPGANVLTF.

This clonotype showed up many times. The V call is TRBV27, the J call TRBJ2-3; D not resolved. The germline V gene has CDR1 MNHEY and CDR2 SMNVEV (reference sequence). There are 14 residues in the CDR3. The ends were cut back, 3 bases at V and 0 bases at J, with 7 bases in the middle. The chain's CDR3 is CASSFGYSTDTQYF. The CDR3, as DNA: TGTGCCAGCAGTTTTGGTTATAGCACAGATACGCAGTATTTT.

This clonotype was counted ten times or more. This rearrangement joins TRBV20-1 to TRBJ2-7, with unresolved D. Trimming cost V 3 bases and J 5 bases, with 14 bases left between them. The CDR3 sequence is 13 residues long. CDR1 is DFQATT, CDR2 SNEGSKA, per germline (reference sequence). The CDR3 DNA is TGCAGTGCTAGGGCCGCCATTGGAGACGAGCAGTACTTC. Its translation is CSARAAIGDEQYF.

This clonotype occurred many times. The chain carries TRBV5-1 and TRBJ2-7, with no clear D. Trimming removed 1 base at V and 5 bases at J, with 19 bases between. The CDR3 contains 16 residues. Germline V gene lookup returns CDR1 SGHRS and CDR2 YFSETQ. In DNA form, the CDR3 reads TGCGCCAGCAGCTTGATGTCGAGCCCCCCATTAAACGAGCAGTACTTC. Protein: CASSLMSSPPLNEQYF.

A few counts support this clonotype. The rearrangement uses TRBV10-3 and TRBJ2-2, with 11 bases aligning to TRBD2. This CDR3 contains 17 residues. With V trimmed by 11 bases and J by 7 bases, 18 bases remained unmatched. CDR1 and CDR2 (germline): ENHRY, SYGVKD. The CDR3 sequence is CAFGLGTSGAGGGELFF. CDR3 DNA sequence: TGTGCCTTCGGTCTTGGGACTAGCGGCGCAGGAGGCGGGGAGCTGTTTTTT.

This clonotype was detected ten times or more. The V gene is TRBV5-6, the J gene TRBJ2-1; TRBD2 matches at 13 bases. The length of the CDR3 is 16 residues. Germline CDR1 is SGHDT and CDR2 is YYEEEE. Trimming took 3 bases from V and 5 from J; bases not matched to a gene: 5. CDR3 protein: CASSWGLAGSNNEQFF. CDR3 sequence (DNA): TGTGCCAGCAGCTGGGGACTAGCGGGGAGTAACAATGAGCAGTTCTTC. The whole variable domain, remainder taken from reference TRBV5-6 and TRBJ2-1, is DAGVTQSPTHLIKTRGQQVTLRCSPKSGHDTVSWYQQALGQGPQFIFQYYEEEERQRGNFPDRFSGHQFPNYSSELNVNALLLGDSALYLCASSWGLAGSNNEQFFGPGTRLTVL.

This clonotype was seen at least ten times. The J gene is TRBJ2-1, the V gene TRBV2, with D tentatively TRBD2 (5 bases). The CDR3 spans 16 residues. The V and J ends lost 2 bases and 0 bases respectively, with 11 bases between them. The germline gives CDR1 SNHLY, CDR2 FYNNEI. Here the CDR3 reads CASSELAMSSYNEQFF. The CDR3 DNA sequence: TGTGCCAGCAGTGAATTAGCGATGAGCTCCTACAATGAGCAGTTCTTC.

This clonotype has a count of ten or more. The chain combines TRBV28 with TRBJ1-4; the D gene is possibly TRBD1 (5 bases). Deletions cut 6 bases from V and 8 bases from J, with 25 bases between. Germline-derived CDR1 and CDR2 are MDHEN and SYDVKM. The CDR3 is made up of 17 amino acids. This CDR3 reads CASRPRDPLWGMEKLFF. The CDR3 DNA reads as TGTGCCAGCAGGCCTCGGGACCCTCTGTGGGGGATGGAAAAACTGTTTTTT.

This clonotype was observed many times. The chain recombines TRBV12-3 or TRBV12-4 with TRBJ2-1; D is perhaps TRBD1 or TRBD2 (5 bases each). The CDR3 extends over 17 amino acids. Trimming left V 1 base short and J 2 bases short, with 15 bases between. The DNA of the CDR3 is TGTGCCAGCAGTTTAGACCACGGGGACCATGCCTACAATGAGCAGTTCTTC. Translating gives CASSLDHGDHAYNEQFF.

The V call is TRBV25-1, the J call TRBJ2-2, with 9 bases lining up with TRBD1. Germline V gives CDR1 MGHDK, CDR2 SYGVNS. This CDR3 has 15 amino acids. V lost 4 bases, J lost 7 bases, and 7 bases stayed unmatched. CDR3 in amino acids: CASSGAGTGIGELFF. CDR3 nucleotide sequence: TGTGCCAGCAGTGGGGCCGGGACAGGGATCGGGGAGCTGTTTTTT.

Many counts were recorded for this clonotype. The V gene is TRBV29-1, the J gene TRBJ1-1; 9 positions agree with TRBD1. Germline V gene lookup returns CDR1 SQVTM and CDR2 ANQGSEA. The CDR3 covers 13 residues. Unmatched junction bases numbered 3, after V lost 6 bases and J lost 1 base. CDR3 nucleotide sequence: TGCAGCGTGCGGACAGGGGCGAACACTGAAGCTTTCTTT. Amino acids: CSVRTGANTEAFF. The entire variable domain, with the rest obtained from reference TRBV29-1 and TRBJ1-1, is as follows: SAVISQKPSRDICQRGTSLTIQCQVDSQVTMMFWYRQQPGQSLTLIATANQGSEATYESGFVIDKFPISRPNLTFSTLTVSNMSPEDSSIYLCSVRTGANTEAFFGQGTRLTVV.

This clonotype was counted ten times or more. This sequence joins TRBV25-1 and TRBJ2-1; 7 bases fit TRBD2. The CDR3 extends over 14 amino acids. The germline V gene encodes CDR1 MGHDK and CDR2 SYGVNS. Trimming took 5 bases from V and 8 from J; bases not matched to a gene: 9. CDR3 sequence reads: CASSPPGGGYEQFF. The CDR3 bases are TGTGCCAGCAGTCCTCCTGGGGGGGGTTATGAGCAGTTCTTC. Full variable domain (rest looked up from reference TRBV25-1 and TRBJ2-1): EADIYQTPRYLVIGTGKKITLECSQTMGHDKMYWYQQDPGMELHLIHYSYGVNSTEKGDLSSESTVSRIRTEHFPLTLESARPSHTSQYLCASSPPGGGYEQFFGPGTRLTVL.

This clonotype has ten or more counts. This chain connects TRBV6-2 or TRBV6-3 to TRBJ1-1; D unclear. CDR3 length: 13 residues. In germline, CDR1 is MNHEY, CDR2 SVGEGT. Trimming cost V 3 bases and J 1 base, with 6 bases left between them. CDR3 protein: CASSYDQNTEAFF. In DNA form, the CDR3 reads TGTGCCAGCAGTTATGACCAGAACACTGAAGCTTTCTTT.

This clonotype showed up many times. The chain is built from TRBV5-1 and TRBJ1-5; possible D gene TRBD1, 6 bases. CDR3 length: 14 residues. V lost 4 bases and J lost 2, with 10 bases in between. CDR1 is SGHRS and CDR2 is YFSETQ in the germline V gene. The CDR3 sequence: CASSLQGGNQPQHF. The CDR3 nucleotides are TGCGCCAGCAGCCTACAGGGAGGCAATCAGCCCCAGCATTTT.

The table lists this clonotype with many counts. The chain links TRBV5-1 to TRBJ2-1; TRBD2 agrees at 11 bases. There are 18 residues in the CDR3. Trimming took 1 base from V and 0 from J; bases not matched to a gene: 6. CDR1 is SGHRS, CDR2 YFSETQ, per germline. The CDR3 sequence is CASSLTSGGPSSYNEQFF. The CDR3 DNA reads as TGCGCCAGCAGCTTGACTAGCGGGGGCCCTAGCTCCTACAATGAGCAGTTCTTC.

This clonotype was seen more than once but under ten times. This sequence joins TRBV7-6 and TRBJ2-6; TRBD1 matches 8 bases. Germline loops: CDR1 SGHVS, CDR2 FNYEAQ. This CDR3 has 18 residues. The J segment lost 0 bases and the V segment lost 5 bases, leaving 9 bases of the junction unmatched. The DNA of the CDR3 is TGTGCCAGCAGCGACGGGACAGGTCTTTTCTCTGGGGCCAACGTCCTGACTTTC. It specifies CASSDGTGLFSGANVLTF.

This clonotype was observed many times. This chain connects TRBV6-6 to TRBJ1-2; TRBD1 might be the D (6 bases). This CDR3 is built from 16 residues. Germline assignment: CDR1 MNHNY and CDR2 SVGAGI (reference sequence). V was trimmed by 0 bases and J by 4 bases, leaving 15 bases between them. This CDR3 is CASSYSGGGSGYGYTF. CDR3 DNA: TGTGCCAGCAGTTACTCTGGGGGGGGCAGTGGCTATGGCTACACCTTC.

There are many counts of this clonotype. The chain joins TRBV6-5 to TRBJ1-6, with D tentatively TRBD1 (6 bases). Germline CDR1 and CDR2: MNHEY and SVGAGI. V gave up 8 bases and J gave up 7 bases, with 18 bases separating them. The CDR3 totals 15 residues. The CDR3 DNA reads as TGTGCCAGCGGCCGGGGGGCGCAGGGGAATTCACCCCTCCACTTT. Translated, it gives CASGRGAQGNSPLHF.

The J gene is TRBJ2-3, the V gene TRBV5-1; possibly TRBD1 or TRBD2 for D (6 bases each). Trimming left V 0 bases short and J 1 base short, with 12 bases between. Per the germline V gene, CDR1 is SGHRS and CDR2 is YFSETQ. This CDR3 comprises 16 residues. This chain's CDR3 is CASSLGRGTRTDTQYF. The CDR3 DNA reads TGCGCCAGCAGCTTGGGGAGGGGGACGCGCACAGATACGCAGTATTTT.

This clonotype was seen many times. The gene calls are TRBV6-1 and TRBJ1-3; TRBD1 is a possible D gene (5 bases). The CDR3 loop spans 17 amino acids. Deletions cut 0 bases from V and 2 bases from J, with 14 bases between. The germline gives CDR1 MNHNS, CDR2 SASEGT. CDR3 bases: TGTGCCAGCAGTGAAGCTATGAGGGGAAGAGCTGGAAACACCATATATTTT. It encodes CASSEAMRGRAGNTIYF.

This clonotype was detected many times. The chain carries TRBV10-3 and TRBJ2-7; 10 bases fit TRBD2. V was clipped by 0 bases and J by 0 bases; unmatched bases: 2. Germline V gene data show CDR1 as ENHRY and CDR2 as SYGVKD. The CDR3 consists of 16 residues. CDR3 DNA sequence: TGTGCCATCAGTGAGTCTCCTAGCGGGAGCTCCTACGAGCAGTACTTC. Translated, it gives CAISESPSGSSYEQYF.

This clonotype appeared many times. The V call is TRBV12-3 or TRBV12-4, the J call TRBJ1-1, with 12 bases that match TRBD1. The CDR3 contains 16 residues. The V gene end was trimmed by 3 bases and the J gene end by 5 bases; junction bases not matched to a gene: 7. The CDR3 sequence is CASSLGQGAGYTEAFF. The CDR3, as DNA: TGTGCCAGCAGTTTGGGACAGGGGGCGGGTTATACTGAAGCTTTCTTT.

This clonotype was recorded many times. The V call is TRBV6-1, the J call TRBJ1-2; the D is unclear. This CDR3 region has 13 residues. Germline CDR1 is MNHNS and CDR2 is SASEGT. Trimming removed 7 bases at V and 0 bases at J, with 9 bases between. The CDR3 DNA sequence: TGTGCCAGCACTTGGACCGCTAACTATGGCTACACCTTC. This translates into CASTWTANYGYTF.

In its sample, this clonotype was seen many times. This sequence joins TRBV28 and TRBJ1-2; the D is unclear. CDR3 size: 14 residues. V shed 1 base and J shed 6 bases, with 12 bases lying between them. The germline V gene encodes CDR1 MDHEN and CDR2 SYDVKM. CDR3 loop: CASSLLEQGNGYTF. In DNA, the CDR3 is TGTGCCAGCAGTTTATTAGAACAAGGAAATGGCTACACCTTC.